The 4 T cell receptor beta chains below were found in one sample sequenced in a study of control samples from healthy donors and cancer patients. Libraries were prepared by immunoSEQ multiplex PCR; TCRdb keeps only in-frame clonotypes and omits some of them. The repertoire holds about 130,000 clones, around 92% seen once, with approximately 0.58% in the top ten. Sequenced input: PBMCs. These receptors all stem from an elderly man with head and neck cancer.

The chain joins TRBV5-1 to TRBJ2-2; no clear D gene. Germline CDR1 SGHRS, CDR2 YFSETQ. The V and J ends lost 7 bases and 1 base respectively, with 11 bases between them. The CDR3 is 14 amino acids. CDR3 sequence reads: CASGLELNTGELFF. CDR3 sequence (DNA): TGCGCCAGCGGGCTCGAGTTGAACACCGGGGAGCTGTTTTTT.

This chain links TRBV5-1 with TRBJ1-1; 7 bases map to TRBD1. In germline, CDR1 is SGHRS, CDR2 YFSETQ. The CDR3 loop spans 14 amino acids. Losses at the gene ends were 1 base for V and 4 bases for J; bases not matched to a gene: 4. CDR3 in amino acids: CASSLTGEVTEAFF. DNA for the CDR3: TGCGCCAGCAGCTTGACAGGGGAAGTCACTGAAGCTTTCTTT.

The chain couples TRBV18 to TRBJ2-7, with 14 bases fitting TRBD2. There are 15 residues in the CDR3. In germline, CDR1 is KGHSH, CDR2 LQKENI. V dropped 3 bases and J dropped 8; count of bases not matched to a gene: 6. CDR3 sequence: CASSPGTSGSRKQYF. The CDR3 DNA follows: TGTGCCAGCTCACCCGGGACTAGCGGGAGTAGAAAGCAGTACTTC.

The chain employs TRBV18 and TRBJ1-3; 9 nucleotides match TRBD1. This CDR3 spans 16 amino acids. V shed 3 bases and J 0 bases; nucleotides not matched to a gene: 3. Germline V gene sequence: CDR1 KGHSH, CDR2 LQKENI. As DNA, the CDR3 is TGTGCCAGCTCACCTTCGGGACAGGGCTCTGGAAACACCATATATTTT. Translation gives CASSPSGQGSGNTIYF. Based on the CDR3 plus reference TRBV18 and TRBJ1-3, the full variable domain is NAGVMQNPRHLVRRRGQEARLRCSPMKGHSHVYWYRQLPEEGLKFMVYLQKENIIDESGMPKERFSAEFPKEGPSILRIQQVVRGDSAAYFCASSPSGQGSGNTIYFGEGSWLTVV.